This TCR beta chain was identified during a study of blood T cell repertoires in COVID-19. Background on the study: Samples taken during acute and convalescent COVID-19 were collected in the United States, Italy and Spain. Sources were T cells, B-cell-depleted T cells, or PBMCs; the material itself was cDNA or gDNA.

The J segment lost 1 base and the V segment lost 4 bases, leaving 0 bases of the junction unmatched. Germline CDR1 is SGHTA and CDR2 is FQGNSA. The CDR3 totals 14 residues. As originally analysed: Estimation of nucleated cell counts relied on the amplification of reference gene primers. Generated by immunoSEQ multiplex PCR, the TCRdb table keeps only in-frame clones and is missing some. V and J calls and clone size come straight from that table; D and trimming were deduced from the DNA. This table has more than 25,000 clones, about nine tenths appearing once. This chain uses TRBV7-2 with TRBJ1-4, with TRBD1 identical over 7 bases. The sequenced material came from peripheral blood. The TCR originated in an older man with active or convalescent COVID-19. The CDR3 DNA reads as TGTGCCAGCAGCTGGGACAGAACTAATGAAAAACTGTTTTTT. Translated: CASSWDRTNEKLFF. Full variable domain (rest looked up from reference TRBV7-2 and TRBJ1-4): GAGVSQSPSNKVTEKGKDVELRCDPISGHTALYWYRQSLGQGLEFLIYFQGNSAPDKSGLPSDRFSAERTGGSVSTLTIQRTQQEDSAVYLCASSWDRTNEKLFFGSGTQLSVL.